The rows below give T cell receptor beta chains drawn from one sample of a study of blood T cell repertoires in COVID-19. Using immunoSEQ multiplex PCR, the repertoire was profiled, and TCRdb retains in-frame clones only, with some absent. The sample shows under 450,000 clones, more than 85% of them seen only once. Sequenced input: PBMCs or T cells enriched from blood (not recorded which). These receptors came from a woman in her 30s who had recovered from COVID-19. CDR3s include the opening cysteine and the closing phenylalanine or tryptophan. D genes are given only for firm matches. Where a row states a size, it is once, few, many or the class of an expanded clone; other rows omit it.

len	abundance	d_gene	j_gene	v_gene	CDR3aa
18	-	TRBD2	TRBJ2-6	TRBV13	CASSSLAGAISGANVLTF
14	-	-	TRBJ2-2	TRBV9	CASSSPLGTGELFF
16	-	TRBD2	TRBJ2-1	TRBV11-2	CASSFGTSGVWNEQFF
11	-	-	TRBJ2-7	TRBV10-3	CATTQNNEQYF
13	-	-	TRBJ1-5	TRBV18	CASSPEGNQPQHF
12	-	-	TRBJ1-1	TRBV19	CASQVRNTEAFF
13	-	-	TRBJ1-2	TRBV27	CASSLYGGRGYTF
13	-	TRBD1	TRBJ1-2	TRBV29-1	CSGAGQGNYGYTF
15	-	TRBD1	TRBJ2-3	TRBV4-1	CASSQEGQGGDTQYF
14	-	TRBD1	TRBJ2-5	TRBV29-1	CSAAWGQGEETQYF
15	-	-	TRBJ2-3	TRBV9	CASSPEGELLDTQYF
15	-	-	TRBJ1-1	TRBV18	CASSPPGQLNTEAFF
13	-	-	TRBJ1-5	TRBV27	CASGTGIYQPQHF
13	-	-	TRBJ2-7	TRBV11-2	CASSRGRNYEQYF
16	-	TRBD1	TRBJ1-6	TRBV5-4	CASSWGKQGYNSPLHF
14	-	TRBD2	TRBJ2-7	TRBV11-2	CASSLRPLAGSQYF
16	few	TRBD1	TRBJ1-4	TRBV7-9	CASSLDRTATNEKLFF
16	-	TRBD2	TRBJ2-2	TRBV7-2	CASSLVAGGDTGELFF
14	-	TRBD1	TRBJ1-2	TRBV19	CASSRGQLNYGYTF
15	-	TRBD2	TRBJ2-1	TRBV7-6	CASSLAATSRDEQFF
14	-	-	TRBJ1-2	TRBV6-5	CASSKEFSFYGYTF
13	-	-	TRBJ1-2	TRBV10-2	CASSDDRSYGYTF
15	-	-	TRBJ1-4	TRBV5-1	CASSLVPGTNEKLFF
14	-	-	TRBJ1-3	TRBV11-2	CASSPAVGGNTIYF
13	-	TRBD1	TRBJ1-2	TRBV12-3/TRBV12-4	CASSLATGVGYTF
13	-	-	TRBJ1-3	TRBV28	CASTPSSGNTIYF
13	once	-	TRBJ1-6	TRBV7-3	CASSRQANSPLHF
18	-	TRBD1	TRBJ1-5	TRBV27	CASSPAGTGPSFVQPQHF
13	-	-	TRBJ2-1	TRBV6-5	CASSLSRYNEQFF
14	-	TRBD2	TRBJ2-1	TRBV18	CASSPSGMDNEQFF
14	-	TRBD1	TRBJ1-1	TRBV27	CASSFGRGVTEAFF
14	-	TRBD1	TRBJ1-2	TRBV20-1	CSASPGTGGPGYTF
16	-	TRBD2	TRBJ2-7	TRBV4-2	CASSQGAGTSGYEQYF
12	few	TRBD2	TRBJ2-7	TRBV10-2	CATGGSSYEQYF
15	-	-	TRBJ2-5	TRBV27	CASKNPGLGFETQYF
15	once	TRBD1	TRBJ2-7	TRBV25-1	CASSGTGQDSYEQYF
13	-	-	TRBJ2-1	TRBV18	CASSPGLRNEQFF
16	once	TRBD2	TRBJ2-2	TRBV7-7	CASSLYGGSPPGELFF
13	-	-	TRBJ1-2	TRBV28	CASSIPADYGYTF
14	-	-	TRBJ2-3	TRBV7-2	CASSPTRLSDTQYF
18	-	TRBD2	TRBJ2-7	TRBV10-2	CASSEVGTSGGAYYEQYF
17	-	TRBD2	TRBJ2-3	TRBV7-6	CASSPFMRENNADTQYF